This note documents a single T cell receptor beta chain sequence. Antigen unknown. The CDR3 regions of TCR beta were amplified from RNA transcripts. TCR CDR3 underwent first-round RT-PCR with the HTBI primer set. Each CDR3 protein is one row after TCRdb ran MiXCR on the multiplex PCR reads. The repertoire includes hundreds of thousands of distinct CDR3 sequences, around 21% of them detected once, and about 35% sits in the top ten. The CDR3 covers 17 residues. The V end was cut by 5 bases, the J end by 1 base, with 17 bases between. CDR1 SEHNR and CDR2 FQNEAQ come from the germline V gene (reference sequence). These data originate in a study of T cells in Graves' hyperthyroidism and ophthalmopathy. Study-level points and caveats: Blood samples included most of the expanded thyroid clonotypes exceeding 0.001.

This sequence originates from a man between 25 and 39 years old with Graves' ophthalmopathy. V usage is TRBV7-9 and J usage is TRBJ2-2, with TRBD2 as a possible D gene (5 bases). The sample was blood. The CDR3 bases are TGTGCCAGCAGCCCAATCTGGTCCGCGGGGAACACCGGGGAGCTGTTTTTT. It yields the protein CASSPIWSAGNTGELFF.